A single sample is the source of the 32 T cell receptor beta chains below, sequenced in a study of T cell changes during pregnancy in multiple sclerosis. The data were produced by immunoSEQ multiplex PCR, yet TCRdb's version contains in-frame clones alone and is incomplete. The sample includes about 36,000 clones, 88% of them seen just once. The sample was CD4+ T cells from peripheral blood mononuclear cells, taken in the first trimester of pregnancy. These receptors came from a female donor with multiple sclerosis, enrolled in a pregnancy study.

The genes are TRBV19 and TRBJ2-7, with 10 nucleotides matching TRBD1. The junction had 11 bases not matched to a gene; V was cut back by 3 bases and J by 3 bases. Germline V CDR1 and CDR2: LNHDA, SQIVND (reference sequence). This CDR3 region has 17 residues. CDR3 DNA sequence: TGTGCCAGTAGTATTTCTTCAGGGGACAGGGGAATCTACGAGCAGTACTTC. Its translation: CASSISSGDRGIYEQYF.

This CDR3 reads CASSPENYPRQYF. In DNA form, the CDR3 reads TGTGCCAGCTCACCCGAAAACTACCCCCGGCAGTATTTT. The chain links TRBV18 to TRBJ2-3; no reliable D call. The CDR3 has 13 residues. V was clipped by 3 bases and J by 11 bases, with 15 bases between them. The germline V gene has CDR1 KGHSH and CDR2 LQKENI.

The sample holds a few counts of this clone. The chain links TRBV9 to TRBJ2-7; perhaps TRBD2 as D (5 bases). This CDR3 is 13 amino acids long. The ends were cut back, 0 bases at V and 5 bases at J, with 9 bases in the middle. The germline V gene has CDR1 SGDLS and CDR2 YYNGEE. The CDR3 is CASSVAGSNEQYF. The CDR3 DNA sequence: TGTGCCAGCAGCGTAGCGGGAAGCAACGAGCAGTACTTC.

This clone was counted a few times. The chain uses TRBV5-4 and TRBJ2-5; D might be TRBD1 (7 bases). The ends were cut back, 0 bases at V and 3 bases at J, with 9 bases in the middle. Germline loops: CDR1 SGHNT, CDR2 YYREEE (reference sequence). CDR3 length: 14 residues. The CDR3 sequence: CASSLARGEETQYF. Written as DNA, the CDR3 is TGTGCCAGCAGCTTGGCCAGGGGGGAAGAGACCCAGTACTTC. Full variable domain (missing parts from reference TRBV5-4 and TRBJ2-5): ETGVTQSPTHLIKTRGQQVTLRCSSQSGHNTVSWYQQALGQGPQFIFQYYREEENGRGNFPPRFSGLQFPNYSSELNVNALELDDSALYLCASSLARGEETQYFGPGTRLLVL.

The rearrangement uses TRBV29-1 and TRBJ2-3; 7 nucleotides line up with TRBD1. V lost 7 bases and J lost 2; bases outside the gene matches: 6. CDR3 length equals 13 residues. The germline V gene has CDR1 SQVTM and CDR2 ANQGSEA. The CDR3 protein is CSGHRGVTDTQYF. Written as DNA, the CDR3 is TGCAGCGGGCACAGGGGAGTCACAGATACGCAGTATTTT.

V is TRBV30 and J is TRBJ2-3, with a possible D match to TRBD2 (6 bases). CDR1 is GTSNPN, CDR2 SVGIG, per germline (reference sequence). The CDR3 covers 14 residues. Trimming left V 3 bases short and J 0 bases short, with 10 bases between. The CDR3: CAWRGDFSTDTQYF. The CDR3, as DNA: TGTGCCTGGAGAGGGGACTTCAGCACAGATACGCAGTATTTT.

This clone was seen a single time. This chain connects TRBV4-1 to TRBJ1-2; TRBD1 agrees at 7 bases. Germline CDR1 and CDR2: MGHRA and YSYEKL. J was trimmed by 3 bases and V by 0 bases; bases with no gene match: 7. This CDR3 contains 16 residues. CDR3 DNA sequence: TGCGCCAGCAGCCAAGAGAGAACAGGGGTGGACTATGGCTACACCTTC. Translation gives CASSQERTGVDYGYTF.

The J gene is TRBJ1-5, the V gene TRBV15, with 7 bases matching TRBD1. V shed 2 bases, J shed 4 bases, and the junction held 8 bases outside the gene matches. The CDR3 runs 16 residues. CDR1 and CDR2 from the germline V gene are LNHNV and YYDKDF (reference sequence). DNA of the CDR3: TGTGCCACCAGCAGACTCAGACAGGGACCTAATCAGCCCCAGCATTTT. It translates to CATSRLRQGPNQPQHF.

The chain has TRBV11-2 and TRBJ2-7; 8 bases align to TRBD2. The CDR3 is made up of 16 amino acids. Germline V CDR1 and CDR2: SGHAT, FQNNGV. Germline trimming cut 5 bases from V and 0 bases from J; bases unmatched to any gene: 9. This CDR3 reads CASSPKLAGSSYEQYF. The CDR3 coding sequence is TGTGCCAGCAGCCCCAAGTTAGCGGGGAGCTCCTACGAGCAGTACTTC.

The chain links TRBV6-5 to TRBJ2-2, with D possibly being TRBD2 (6 bases). Germline V gene lookup returns CDR1 MNHEY and CDR2 SVGAGI. V was cut by 4 bases and J by 4 bases, with 10 bases left in between. The CDR3 length is 14 residues. The chain's CDR3 is CASSLGGPTGELFF. DNA for the CDR3: TGTGCCAGCAGTTTGGGGGGTCCCACCGGGGAGCTGTTTTTT.

This chain uses TRBV10-3 with TRBJ1-1; D may be TRBD1 (6 bases). This CDR3 spans 14 amino acids. The ends were cut back, 3 bases at V and 0 bases at J, with 8 bases in the middle. The germline gives CDR1 ENHRY, CDR2 SYGVKD. CDR3 coding DNA: TGTGCCATCAGTGATTACAGGGTGAACACTGAAGCTTTCTTT. It yields the protein CAISDYRVNTEAFF.

The CDR3 DNA follows: TGCGCCAGCAGCTTTTCCGGGACAGGGATCGCGGCGGTGGCCAAAAACATTCAGTACTTC. Its translation is CASSFSGTGIAAVAKNIQYF. The V call is TRBV5-1, the J call TRBJ2-4, with 9 bases identical to TRBD1. This CDR3 spans 20 amino acids. V was clipped by 2 bases and J by 1 base; unmatched bases: 16. From germline, CDR1 is SGHRS and CDR2 YFSETQ.

The rearrangement links TRBV6-1 to TRBJ1-2, with a weak D call TRBD1 (5 bases). The CDR3 length is 14 residues. Germline V lookup: CDR1 MNHNS, CDR2 SASEGT. V was trimmed by 2 bases and J by 4 bases, leaving 11 bases between them. The CDR3 DNA is TGTGCCAGCAGTGAATTTGTCGACAGCTATGGCTACACCTTC. This translates into CASSEFVDSYGYTF.

The rearrangement uses TRBV6-4 and TRBJ1-1, with 9 bases lining up with TRBD1. CDR3 length: 14 amino acids. Trimming cost V 3 bases and J 5 bases; bases outside gene matches: 4. Per germline, CDR1 MRHNA and CDR2 SNTAGT. The CDR3 nucleotides read TGTGCCAGCAGTGAGGACAGGGGAGGGACTGAAGCTTTCTTT. This codes for CASSEDRGGTEAFF.

This chain uses TRBV19 with TRBJ1-1, with D possibly being TRBD1 (5 bases). The CDR3 is 14 amino acids. The ends were cut back, 7 bases at V and 2 bases at J, with 14 bases in the middle. Germline CDR1 reads LNHDA; CDR2 reads SQIVND (reference sequence). The CDR3 DNA follows: TGTGCCAGTACCAGGGACGGGGGTAACACTGAAGCTTTCTTT. Protein product: CASTRDGGNTEAFF.

The chain joins TRBV18 to TRBJ1-2; TRBD1 might be the D (6 bases). Trimming shortened V by 6 bases and J by 7 bases, and 12 bases separated the two germline ends. The CDR3 contains 12 residues. Germline V gene sequence: CDR1 KGHSH, CDR2 LQKENI. The CDR3, as DNA: TGTGCCAGCTCGCCAGACAGGTCTGGCTACACCTTC. It encodes CASSPDRSGYTF.

The chain links TRBV7-6 to TRBJ2-7; 13 positions match TRBD2. This CDR3 has 16 amino acids. Per germline, CDR1 SGHVS and CDR2 FNYEAQ. V lost 5 bases, J lost 2 bases, and 6 bases stayed unmatched. The CDR3 is CASSLGTSGIPYEQYF. In DNA, the CDR3 is TGTGCCAGCAGCCTAGGGACTAGCGGGATCCCCTACGAGCAGTACTTC.

V gene TRBV6-5 combines with J gene TRBJ1-6; D is ambiguous. The CDR3 loop spans 14 amino acids. V was trimmed by 6 bases and J by 5 bases, leaving 11 bases between them. The germline V gene has CDR1 MNHEY and CDR2 SVGAGI. The CDR3 reads CASSSGQDNSPLHF. DNA of the CDR3: TGTGCCAGCAGCTCGGGTCAAGATAATTCACCCCTCCACTTT.

This clone was observed once. The V gene is TRBV28, the J gene TRBJ2-2, with D perhaps matching TRBD2 (6 bases). Germline values: CDR1 MDHEN, CDR2 SYDVKM. Deletions cut 10 bases from V and 3 bases from J, with 9 bases between. The CDR3 consists of 12 residues. CDR3 DNA: TGTGCCACCACGGGGGACACCGGGGAGCTGTTTTTT. Its translation is CATTGDTGELFF.

This clone appeared a few times. The chain combines TRBV7-9 with TRBJ2-3, with TRBD2 identical over 13 bases. The V and J ends lost 4 bases and 4 bases, in that order; junction bases with no gene match: 5. This CDR3 region has 16 residues. Looked up from germline, CDR1 is SEHNR and CDR2 is FQNEAQ (reference sequence). The CDR3 sequence: CASSSGLAGAADTQYF. The CDR3 DNA sequence: TGTGCCAGCAGCTCTGGACTAGCGGGAGCGGCAGATACGCAGTATTTT.

This chain uses TRBV7-3 with TRBJ2-2; a weak D match, TRBD2 (6 bases). The CDR3 is made up of 17 amino acids. Germline CDR1 reads SGHTA; CDR2 reads FQGTGA. The ends were cut back, 1 base at V and 1 base at J, with 13 bases in the middle. The CDR3 sequence: CASSLRPPAGNTGELFF. In DNA form, the CDR3 reads TGTGCCAGCAGCTTAAGGCCTCCAGCGGGGAACACCGGGGAGCTGTTTTTT.

The chain combines TRBV7-9 with TRBJ2-3; D remains unclear. The CDR3 loop spans 14 amino acids. CDR1 is SEHNR and CDR2 is FQNEAQ in the germline V gene (reference sequence). Trimming stripped 1 base from V and 4 bases from J, with 9 bases between. The CDR3 sequence: CASSLGVYADTQYF. CDR3 bases: TGTGCCAGCAGCTTAGGAGTTTACGCAGATACGCAGTATTTT.

The chain combines TRBV6-6 with TRBJ2-1; tentatively, D is TRBD1 (5 bases). This CDR3 has 12 residues. The germline CDR1 and CDR2 sequences are MNHNY and SVGAGI (reference sequence). Trimming shortened V by 1 base and J by 13 bases, and 11 bases separated the two germline ends. CDR3 residues: CASSYYDSFQFF. In nucleotides, the CDR3 is TGTGCCAGCAGTTACTATGACAGTTTCCAGTTCTTC.

The J gene is TRBJ1-5, the V gene TRBV21-1. TRBV21-1 corresponds to a pseudogene. The CDR3 loop spans 15 amino acids. This CDR3 is CATGDRSIGHQPQHF. The CDR3 coding sequence is TGTGCCACGGGGGACCGCTCTATTGGGCATCAGCCCCAGCATTTT.

The chain carries TRBV30 and TRBJ1-5, with D unresolved. From germline, CDR1 is GTSNPN and CDR2 SVGIG (reference sequence). The CDR3 has 16 amino acids. Deletions cut 0 bases from V and 1 base from J, with 13 bases between. The CDR3 coding sequence is TGTGCCTGGAGTGTAAGCGGTATTGACAGCAATCAGCCCCAGCATTTT. This encodes CAWSVSGIDSNQPQHF.

CDR3 protein: CASSPSSGRAIPNTGELFF. Written as DNA, the CDR3 is TGTGCCAGCAGTCCGTCTAGCGGGAGGGCCATCCCGAACACCGGGGAGCTGTTTTTT. The rearrangement uses TRBV27 and TRBJ2-2; 12 nucleotides align to TRBD2. CDR1 and CDR2 from the germline V gene are MNHEY and SMNVEV (reference sequence). The CDR3 is 19 amino acids. The V segment lost 5 bases and the J segment 0 bases; nucleotides outside the gene matches: 10.

The chain links TRBV5-6 to TRBJ2-7, with 12 bases identical to TRBD2. This CDR3 has 14 amino acids. V lost 3 bases to trimming and J lost 5 bases; unmatched junction nucleotides: 3. From germline, CDR1 is SGHDT and CDR2 YYEEEE. The CDR3 DNA is TGTGCCAGCAGCTCGCGGACTAGCGGGGACGAGCAGTACTTC. This gives the protein CASSSRTSGDEQYF.

This clone has just one count. The chain recombines TRBV27 with TRBJ2-4, with D possibly being TRBD2 (6 bases). The CDR3 spans 18 residues. V was shortened by 6 bases and J by 3 bases, with 24 bases between the two germline ends. Germline V gene sequence: CDR1 MNHEY, CDR2 SMNVEV (reference sequence). DNA of the CDR3: TGTGCCAGCAGCCATACTAGCCCGGGGATTAAAGACAAAAACATTCAGTACTTC. Amino acid sequence: CASSHTSPGIKDKNIQYF.

The genes are TRBV9 and TRBJ2-3, with D tentatively TRBD1 (5 bases). In germline, CDR1 is SGDLS, CDR2 YYNGEE. With 2 bases removed from V and 5 bases from J, the gap between germline ends came to 18 bases. CDR3 length: 16 amino acids. The CDR3 spells CASSVWMGRRGDTQYF. CDR3 in DNA: TGTGCCAGCAGCGTCTGGATGGGCAGAAGGGGAGATACGCAGTATTTT.

This clone turned up a few times. This chain links TRBV5-4 with TRBJ1-1, with TRBD1 matching over 8 bases. The CDR3 consists of 14 residues. Germline-derived CDR1 and CDR2 are SGHNT and YYREEE (reference sequence). J was trimmed by 6 bases and V by 0 bases; bases with no gene match: 4. The DNA for the CDR3 is TGTGCCAGCAGCTTGGAACAGGGGGTCCCTGAAGCTTTCTTT. Amino acid sequence: CASSLEQGVPEAFF.

The V and J genes are TRBV18 and TRBJ2-3, with 7 bases aligning to TRBD1. The ends lost 1 base at V and 6 bases at J; junction bases unmatched: 7. Looked up from germline, CDR1 is KGHSH and CDR2 is LQKENI. The CDR3 has 15 residues. This chain's CDR3 is CASSPLDRAPDTQYF. The CDR3 DNA is TGTGCCAGCTCACCACTCGACAGGGCACCGGATACGCAGTATTTT.

The chain has TRBV7-2 and TRBJ2-2, with 7 bases matching TRBD2. The CDR3 sequence is 14 residues long. Looked up from germline, CDR1 is SGHTA and CDR2 is FQGNSA. The ends lost 3 bases at V and 6 bases at J; junction bases unmatched: 4. CDR3 nucleotide sequence: TGTGCCAGCAGCTTGAGCGGGGTGGCCGGGGAGCTGTTTTTT. This sequence encodes CASSLSGVAGELFF. Filled out from reference TRBV7-2 and TRBJ2-2, the complete variable domain reads GAGVSQSPSNKVTEKGKDVELRCDPISGHTALYWYRQSLGQGLEFLIYFQGNSAPDKSGLPSDRFSAERTGGSVSTLTIQRTQQEDSAVYLCASSLSGVAGELFFGEGSRLTVL.